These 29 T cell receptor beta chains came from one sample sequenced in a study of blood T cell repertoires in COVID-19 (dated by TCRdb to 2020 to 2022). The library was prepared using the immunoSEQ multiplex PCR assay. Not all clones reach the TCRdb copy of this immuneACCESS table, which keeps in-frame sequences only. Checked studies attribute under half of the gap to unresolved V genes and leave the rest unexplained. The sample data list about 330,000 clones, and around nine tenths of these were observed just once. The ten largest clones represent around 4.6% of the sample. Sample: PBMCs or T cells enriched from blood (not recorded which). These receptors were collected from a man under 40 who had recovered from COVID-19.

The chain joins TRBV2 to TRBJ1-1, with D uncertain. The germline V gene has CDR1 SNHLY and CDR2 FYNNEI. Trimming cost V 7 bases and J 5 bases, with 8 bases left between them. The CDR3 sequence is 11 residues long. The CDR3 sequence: CASTVGTEAFF. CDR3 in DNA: TGTGCCAGCACCGTCGGGACTGAAGCTTTCTTT.

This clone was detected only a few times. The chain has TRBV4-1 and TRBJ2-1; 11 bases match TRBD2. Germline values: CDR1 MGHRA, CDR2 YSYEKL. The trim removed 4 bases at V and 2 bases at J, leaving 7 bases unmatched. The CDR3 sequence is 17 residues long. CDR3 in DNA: TGCGCCAGCAGCCCGGGAGAGACTAGCGGGGCCTACAATGAGCAGTTCTTC. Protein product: CASSPGETSGAYNEQFF.

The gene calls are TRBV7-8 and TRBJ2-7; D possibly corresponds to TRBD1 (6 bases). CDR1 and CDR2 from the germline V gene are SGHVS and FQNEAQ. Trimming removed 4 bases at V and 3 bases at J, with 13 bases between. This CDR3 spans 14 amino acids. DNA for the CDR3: TGTGCCAGCAGCTCAGCAGGGGTTAGCTACGAGCAGTACTTC. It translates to CASSSAGVSYEQYF.

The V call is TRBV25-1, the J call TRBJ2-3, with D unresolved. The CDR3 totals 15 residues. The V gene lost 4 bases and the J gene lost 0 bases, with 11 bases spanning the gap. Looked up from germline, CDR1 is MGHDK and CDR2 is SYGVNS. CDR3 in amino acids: CASSGTARSTDTQYF. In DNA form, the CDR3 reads TGTGCCAGCAGTGGAACAGCAAGAAGCACAGATACGCAGTATTTT. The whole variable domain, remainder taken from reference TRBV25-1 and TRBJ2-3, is EADIYQTPRYLVIGTGKKITLECSQTMGHDKMYWYQQDPGMELHLIHYSYGVNSTEKGDLSSESTVSRIRTEHFPLTLESARPSHTSQYLCASSGTARSTDTQYFGPGTRLTVL.

CDR3: CATSVKGQGAADTQYF. The CDR3 DNA reads as TGTGCCACCAGTGTCAAAGGACAGGGGGCGGCAGATACGCAGTATTTT. The J gene is TRBJ2-3, the V gene TRBV24-1, with 11 positions matching TRBD1. CDR1 and CDR2 from the germline V gene are KGHDR and SFDVKD. The CDR3 extends over 16 amino acids. Losses at the gene ends were 5 bases for V and 4 bases for J; bases not matched to a gene: 7.

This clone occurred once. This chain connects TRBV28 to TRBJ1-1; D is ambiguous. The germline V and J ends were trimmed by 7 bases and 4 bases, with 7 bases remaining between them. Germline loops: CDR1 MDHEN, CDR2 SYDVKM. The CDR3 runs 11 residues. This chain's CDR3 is CASILGTEAFF. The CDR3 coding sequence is TGTGCCAGCATCCTCGGCACTGAAGCTTTCTTT. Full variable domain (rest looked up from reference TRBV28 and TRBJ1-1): DVKVTQSSRYLVKRTGEKVFLECVQDMDHENMFWYRQDPGLGLRLIYFSYDVKMKEKGDIPEGYSVSREKKERFSLILESASTNQTSMYLCASILGTEAFFGQGTRLTVV.

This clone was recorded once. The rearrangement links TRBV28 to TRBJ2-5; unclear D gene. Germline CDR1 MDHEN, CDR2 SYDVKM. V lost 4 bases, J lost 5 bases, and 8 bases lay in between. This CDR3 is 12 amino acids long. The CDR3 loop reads CASSSSVETQYF. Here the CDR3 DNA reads TGTGCCAGCAGTTCCTCTGTTGAGACCCAGTACTTC.

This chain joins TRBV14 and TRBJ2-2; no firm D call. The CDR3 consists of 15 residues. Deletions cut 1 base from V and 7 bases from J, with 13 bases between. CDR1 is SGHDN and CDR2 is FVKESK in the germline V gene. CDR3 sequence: CASSQAISASGELFF. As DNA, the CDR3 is TGTGCCAGCAGCCAAGCAATATCCGCCAGCGGGGAGCTGTTTTTT.

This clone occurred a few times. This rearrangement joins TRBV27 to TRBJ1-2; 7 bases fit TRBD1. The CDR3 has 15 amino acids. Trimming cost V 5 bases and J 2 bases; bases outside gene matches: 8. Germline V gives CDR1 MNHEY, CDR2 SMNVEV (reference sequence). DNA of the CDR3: TGTGCCAGCAGTCCTATCGGGACAGCGAACTATGGCTACACCTTC. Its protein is CASSPIGTANYGYTF.

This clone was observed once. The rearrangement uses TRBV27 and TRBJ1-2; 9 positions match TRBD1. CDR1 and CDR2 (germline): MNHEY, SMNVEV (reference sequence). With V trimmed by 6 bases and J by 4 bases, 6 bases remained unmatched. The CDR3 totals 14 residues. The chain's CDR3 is CASRTQGASYGYTF. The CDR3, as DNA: TGTGCCAGCAGAACACAGGGGGCATCCTATGGCTACACCTTC.

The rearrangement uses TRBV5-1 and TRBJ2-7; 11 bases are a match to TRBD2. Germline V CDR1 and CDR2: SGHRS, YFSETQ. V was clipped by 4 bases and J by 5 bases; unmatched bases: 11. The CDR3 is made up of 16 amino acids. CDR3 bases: TGCGCCAGCAGCCGGATAGCGGGGGGGCCGAGGAACGAGCAGTACTTC. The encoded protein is CASSRIAGGPRNEQYF.

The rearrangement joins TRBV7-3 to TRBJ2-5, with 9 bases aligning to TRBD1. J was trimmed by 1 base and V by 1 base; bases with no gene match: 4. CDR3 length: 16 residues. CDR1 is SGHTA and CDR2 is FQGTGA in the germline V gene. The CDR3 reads CASSLSPGQGQETQYF. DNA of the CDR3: TGTGCCAGCAGCTTAAGTCCGGGACAGGGCCAAGAGACCCAGTACTTC.

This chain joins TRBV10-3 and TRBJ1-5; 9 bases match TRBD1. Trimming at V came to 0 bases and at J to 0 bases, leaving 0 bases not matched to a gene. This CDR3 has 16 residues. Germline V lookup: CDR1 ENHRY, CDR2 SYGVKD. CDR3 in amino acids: CAISESGQGSNQPQHF. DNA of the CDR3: TGTGCCATCAGTGAGTCGGGACAGGGTAGCAATCAGCCCCAGCATTTT.

The CDR3 nucleotides read TGCGCCAGCAGCGTCCAGGACAGCTCCTATAATTCACCCCTCCACTTT. Protein product: CASSVQDSSYNSPLHF. The chain links TRBV5-1 to TRBJ1-6; D is perhaps TRBD1 (6 bases). Per the germline V gene, CDR1 is SGHRS and CDR2 is YFSETQ. CDR3 size: 16 residues. Trimming cost V 4 bases and J 0 bases, with 11 bases left between them.

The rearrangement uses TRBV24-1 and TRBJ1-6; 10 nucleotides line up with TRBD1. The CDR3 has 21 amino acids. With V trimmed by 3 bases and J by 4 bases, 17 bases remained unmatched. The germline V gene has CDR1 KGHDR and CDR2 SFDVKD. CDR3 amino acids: CATSDNYDRGPSRSYNSPLHF. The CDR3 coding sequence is TGTGCCACCAGTGATAATTACGACAGGGGGCCTTCTCGATCTTATAATTCACCCCTCCACTTT.

CDR3 in amino acids: CASVRANEKLFF. The CDR3 DNA reads TGTGCCAGCGTGCGTGCTAATGAAAAACTGTTTTTT. This chain uses TRBV2 with TRBJ1-4; D is ambiguous. Germline V gene lookup returns CDR1 SNHLY and CDR2 FYNNEI. V shed 8 bases and J shed 3 bases, with 7 bases lying between them. The CDR3 contains 12 residues.

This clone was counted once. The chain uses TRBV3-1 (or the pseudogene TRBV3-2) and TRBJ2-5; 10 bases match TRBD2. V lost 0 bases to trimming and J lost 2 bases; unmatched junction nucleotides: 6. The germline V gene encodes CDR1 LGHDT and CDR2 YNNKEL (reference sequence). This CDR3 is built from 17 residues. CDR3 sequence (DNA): TGTGCCAGCAGCCAAGAGCCGGGGACTAGCGAACAAGAGACCCAGTACTTC. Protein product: CASSQEPGTSEQETQYF.

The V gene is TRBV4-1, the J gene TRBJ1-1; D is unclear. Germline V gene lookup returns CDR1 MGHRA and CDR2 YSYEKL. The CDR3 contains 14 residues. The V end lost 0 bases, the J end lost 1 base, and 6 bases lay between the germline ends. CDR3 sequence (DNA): TGCGCCAGCAGCCAAGAAACAAGGAACACTGAAGCTTTCTTT. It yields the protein CASSQETRNTEAFF.

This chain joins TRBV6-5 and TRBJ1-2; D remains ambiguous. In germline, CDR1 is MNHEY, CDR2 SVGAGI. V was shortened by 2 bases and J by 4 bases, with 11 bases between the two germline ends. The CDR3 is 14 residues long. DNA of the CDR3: TGTGCCAGCAGTTACCTGGGCGTGGGCTATGGCTACACCTTC. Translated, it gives CASSYLGVGYGYTF.

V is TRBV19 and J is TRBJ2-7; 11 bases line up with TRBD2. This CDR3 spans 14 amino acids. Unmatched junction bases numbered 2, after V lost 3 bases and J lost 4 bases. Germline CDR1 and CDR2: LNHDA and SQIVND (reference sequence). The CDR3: CASSMASGGYEQYF. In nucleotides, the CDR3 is TGTGCCAGTAGTATGGCTAGCGGGGGGTACGAGCAGTACTTC.

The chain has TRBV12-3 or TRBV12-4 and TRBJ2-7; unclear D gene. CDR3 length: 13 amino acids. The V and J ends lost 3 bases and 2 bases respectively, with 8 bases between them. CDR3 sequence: CASSLPPAYEQYF. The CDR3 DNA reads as TGTGCCAGCAGTTTGCCTCCGGCCTACGAGCAGTACTTC.

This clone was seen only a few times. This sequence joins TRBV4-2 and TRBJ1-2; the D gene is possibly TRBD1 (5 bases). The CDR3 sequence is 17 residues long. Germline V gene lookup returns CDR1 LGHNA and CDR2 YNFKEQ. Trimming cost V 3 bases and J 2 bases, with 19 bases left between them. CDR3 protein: CASSQLSGAGINYGYTF. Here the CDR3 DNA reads TGTGCCAGCAGCCAGCTAAGTGGTGCAGGGATAAACTATGGCTACACCTTC.

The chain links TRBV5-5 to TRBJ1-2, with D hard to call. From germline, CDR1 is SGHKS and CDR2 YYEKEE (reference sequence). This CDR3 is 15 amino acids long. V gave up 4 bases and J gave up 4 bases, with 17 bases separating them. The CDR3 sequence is CASSPVVTRGYGYTF. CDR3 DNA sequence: TGTGCCAGCAGCCCCGTCGTTACCCGGGGCTATGGCTACACCTTC.

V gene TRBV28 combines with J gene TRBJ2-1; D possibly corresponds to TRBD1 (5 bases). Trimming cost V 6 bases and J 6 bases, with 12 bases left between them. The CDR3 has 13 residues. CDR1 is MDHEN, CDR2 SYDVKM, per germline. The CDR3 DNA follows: TGTGCCAGCAGCCGTTCAGGGATCAATGAGCAGTTCTTC. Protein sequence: CASSRSGINEQFF.

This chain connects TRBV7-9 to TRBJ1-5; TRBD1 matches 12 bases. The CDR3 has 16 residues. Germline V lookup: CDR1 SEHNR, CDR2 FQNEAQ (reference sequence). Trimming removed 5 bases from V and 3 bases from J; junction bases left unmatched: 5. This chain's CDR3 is CASSTGTGGFNQPQHF. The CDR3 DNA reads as TGTGCCAGCAGCACCGGGACAGGGGGCTTCAATCAGCCCCAGCATTTT.

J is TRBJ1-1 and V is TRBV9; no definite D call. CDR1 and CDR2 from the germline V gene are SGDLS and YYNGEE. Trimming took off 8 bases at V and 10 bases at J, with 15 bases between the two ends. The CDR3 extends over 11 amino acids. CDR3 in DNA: TGTGCCAGTTCCTCCGGACGGGGAGCTTTCTTT. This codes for CASSSGRGAFF.

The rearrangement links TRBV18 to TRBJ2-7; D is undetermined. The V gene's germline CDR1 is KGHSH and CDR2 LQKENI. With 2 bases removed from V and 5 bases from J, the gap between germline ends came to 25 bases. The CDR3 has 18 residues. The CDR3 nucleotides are TGTGCCAGCTCACCAATTTCATTCAGTGGTTCGGGTTTTAACGAGCAGTACTTC. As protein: CASSPISFSGSGFNEQYF.

CDR3 DNA sequence: TGTGCCAGCAGCCAAGGGGCCGGCTCCTACAATGAGCAGTTCTTC. Encoded protein: CASSQGAGSYNEQFF. This chain joins TRBV3-1 (or the pseudogene TRBV3-2) and TRBJ2-1; D unclear. There are 15 residues in the CDR3. The germline V gene has CDR1 LGHDT and CDR2 YNNKEL (reference sequence). V lost 1 base and J 0 bases, leaving 7 bases between the germline ends.

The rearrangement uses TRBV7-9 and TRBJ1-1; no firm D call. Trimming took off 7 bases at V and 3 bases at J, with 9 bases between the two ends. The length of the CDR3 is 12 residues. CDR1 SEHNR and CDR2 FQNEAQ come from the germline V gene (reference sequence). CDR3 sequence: CASTVGDTEAFF. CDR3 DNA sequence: TGTGCCAGCACGGTGGGAGACACTGAAGCTTTCTTT. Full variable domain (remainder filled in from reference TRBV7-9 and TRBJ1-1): DTGVSQNPRHKITKRGQNVTFRCDPISEHNRLYWYRQTLGQGPEFLTYFQNEAQLEKSRLLSDRFSAERPKGSFSTLEIQRTEQGDSAMYLCASTVGDTEAFFGQGTRLTVV.